These 28 T cell receptor beta chains were sequenced from one sample in a study of shared clonotypes between healthy human individuals. Produced via immunoSEQ multiplex PCR; TCRdb's table is partial and in-frame only. The sample lists approximately 700,000 clones, 73% occurring once. Material for sequencing was memory CD4+ T cells sorted from blood. Subset in this sample: CD45RA-negative fraction. Every receptor here comes from a woman aged 25 to 39 in good health.

The V and J genes are TRBV19 and TRBJ1-2, with D hard to call. The germline V and J ends were trimmed by 5 bases and 5 bases, with 9 bases remaining between them. From germline, CDR1 is LNHDA and CDR2 SQIVND (reference sequence). This CDR3 comprises 12 residues. The chain's CDR3 is CASSRDVYGYTF. As DNA, the CDR3 is TGTGCCAGTAGTCGTGACGTATATGGCTACACCTTC.

A word on this clone: This CDR3 is also generated by other DNA sequences in the sample. V is TRBV27 and J is TRBJ2-3, with D possibly called TRBD1 or TRBD2 (6 bases each). CDR1 MNHEY and CDR2 SMNVEV come from the germline V gene (reference sequence). This CDR3 spans 15 amino acids. Deletions cut 3 bases from V and 4 bases from J, with 14 bases between. DNA for the CDR3: TGTGCCAGCAGTTTTGGGGGGCGCAGGGCAGATACGCAGTATTTT. Amino acids: CASSFGGRRADTQYF.

The chain recombines TRBV7-2 with TRBJ2-2; no reliable D call. Per the germline V gene, CDR1 is SGHTA and CDR2 is FQGNSA. The germline V and J ends were trimmed by 5 bases and 6 bases, with 16 bases remaining between them. The CDR3 is 15 amino acids. This CDR3 reads CASSLVTLVSGELFF. CDR3 bases: TGTGCCAGCAGCCTCGTGACTTTAGTGTCCGGGGAGCTGTTTTTT.

The gene calls are TRBV4-1 and TRBJ1-2; 7 bases agree with TRBD1. The germline V gene encodes CDR1 MGHRA and CDR2 YSYEKL. The CDR3 covers 12 residues. V shed 6 bases, J shed 6 bases, and the junction held 4 bases outside the gene matches. The CDR3 DNA reads as TGCGCCAGCAGTTTCACAGGGGATGGCTACACCTTC. Its protein product is CASSFTGDGYTF.

This chain links TRBV2 with TRBJ2-2, with D perhaps TRBD2 (6 bases). Germline V gene lookup returns CDR1 SNHLY and CDR2 FYNNEI. The CDR3 is 15 residues long. The V gene lost 4 bases and the J gene lost 0 bases, with 9 bases spanning the gap. The CDR3 loop is CASSAEGPNTGELFF. Written as DNA, the CDR3 is TGTGCCAGCAGTGCGGAGGGCCCGAACACCGGGGAGCTGTTTTTT.

This clone was counted a few times. Other DNA sequences in the sample encode the same CDR3. V is TRBV29-1 and J is TRBJ2-3; weak D call: TRBD1 (5 bases). This CDR3 is built from 12 residues. Germline V lookup: CDR1 SQVTM, CDR2 ANQGSEA. Trimming took off 3 bases at V and 3 bases at J, with 7 bases between the two ends. The CDR3 reads CSVDQGTDTQYF. Here the CDR3 DNA reads TGCAGCGTTGATCAGGGAACAGATACGCAGTATTTT.

J is TRBJ2-4 and V is TRBV19; TRBD1 matches at 7 bases. The CDR3 consists of 14 residues. Trimming removed 6 bases from V and 5 bases from J; junction bases left unmatched: 7. Germline CDR1 and CDR2: LNHDA and SQIVND (reference sequence). CDR3 DNA: TGTGCCAGTAGAGGGCCGGGACAGCAAAACATTCAGTACTTC. Translating gives CASRGPGQQNIQYF.

The chain has TRBV10-1 and TRBJ2-2; the match to TRBD2 covers 14 bases. J gave up 4 bases and V 4 bases, and 8 bases lay outside the gene matches. There are 18 residues in the CDR3. Per the germline V gene, CDR1 is WNHNN and CDR2 is SYGVQD (reference sequence). CDR3 residues: CASSGGTSGRIGTGELFF. The CDR3 DNA is TGCGCCAGCAGTGGTGGGACTAGCGGGAGAATTGGCACCGGGGAGCTGTTTTTT.

V and J are TRBV6-4 and TRBJ2-1; D remains ambiguous. In germline, CDR1 is MRHNA, CDR2 SNTAGT. The CDR3 loop spans 11 amino acids. The V and J ends lost 4 bases and 9 bases respectively, with 7 bases between them. The CDR3, as DNA: TGTGCCAGCAGTGGAGGAACTGAGCAGTTCTTC. Its protein product is CASSGGTEQFF.

J is TRBJ2-5 and V is TRBV6-1; TRBD1 is a possible D gene (5 bases). Germline CDR1 MNHNS, CDR2 SASEGT. The germline V and J ends were trimmed by 6 bases and 5 bases, with 16 bases remaining between them. The CDR3 is 14 residues long. The CDR3 nucleotides read TGTGCCAGCAGACCGACAGTGAGCAGCGAGACCCAGTACTTC. Encoded protein: CASRPTVSSETQYF.

This clone was recorded a few times. The sample carries other DNA sequences with the same CDR3. V gene TRBV29-1 combines with J gene TRBJ1-2; 10 positions agree with TRBD1. This CDR3 has 11 amino acids. Germline trimming cut 6 bases from V and 7 bases from J; bases unmatched to any gene: 2. From germline, CDR1 is SQVTM and CDR2 ANQGSEA. CDR3 sequence: CSVGTGVGYTF. Here the CDR3 DNA reads TGCAGCGTAGGGACAGGGGTTGGCTACACCTTC.

This clone has just a few counts. The chain recombines TRBV28 with TRBJ1-2, with D uncertain. This CDR3 spans 15 amino acids. Deletions cut 2 bases from V and 7 bases from J, with 17 bases between. The germline CDR1 and CDR2 sequences are MDHEN and SYDVKM. The CDR3 loop reads CASSLSRLGIFGYTF. The DNA of the CDR3 is TGTGCCAGCAGTTTAAGTAGGTTGGGGATCTTTGGCTACACCTTC.

This clone was detected only a few times. The V gene is TRBV4-1, the J gene TRBJ2-5, with 13 bases that match TRBD2. With V trimmed by 0 bases and J by 5 bases, 9 bases remained unmatched. The germline gives CDR1 MGHRA, CDR2 YSYEKL. This CDR3 contains 18 residues. The CDR3 DNA sequence: TGCGCCAGCAGCCAAGACCGCACTAGCGGGAGGGGCGTGGAGACCCAGTACTTC. Its protein product is CASSQDRTSGRGVETQYF.

This rearrangement joins TRBV30 to TRBJ2-7, with a possible D match to TRBD1 (6 bases). This CDR3 is built from 15 residues. Germline lookup yields CDR1 GTSNPN and CDR2 SVGIG (reference sequence). V lost 0 bases, J lost 2 bases, and 14 bases lay in between. CDR3: CAWSVPRTVPYEQYF. The CDR3 DNA reads TGTGCCTGGAGTGTGCCTAGGACAGTACCCTACGAGCAGTACTTC.

The V and J genes are TRBV7-2 and TRBJ2-3, with a possible D match to TRBD2 (6 bases). Germline V gives CDR1 SGHTA, CDR2 FQGNSA. The CDR3 contains 14 residues. Trimming stripped 5 bases from V and 4 bases from J, with 13 bases between. The chain's CDR3 is CASSRRRGSDTQYF. The CDR3 coding sequence is TGTGCCAGCAGCAGACGGCGGGGCTCAGATACGCAGTATTTT.

A few counts support this clone. This CDR3 reads CASSPIDRGRSTEAFF. The CDR3 coding sequence is TGTGCCAGCAGCCCGATTGACAGGGGACGGAGTACTGAAGCTTTCTTT. The V gene is TRBV7-9, the J gene TRBJ1-1, with 8 bases that match TRBD1. The CDR3 is 16 residues long. CDR1 is SEHNR, CDR2 FQNEAQ, per germline (reference sequence). Germline trimming cut 5 bases from V and 5 bases from J; bases unmatched to any gene: 13.

This chain uses TRBV7-8 with TRBJ2-7, with 7 bases that match TRBD1. Trimming took 1 base from V and 3 from J; bases not matched to a gene: 3. The CDR3 consists of 14 residues. From germline, CDR1 is SGHVS and CDR2 FQNEAQ. In DNA, the CDR3 is TGTGCCAGCAGCTTAGGTGACAGGGACTACGAGCAGTACTTC. Translating it yields CASSLGDRDYEQYF.

The sample holds one count of this clone. This chain links TRBV25-1 with TRBJ2-2; no firm D call. Per germline, CDR1 MGHDK and CDR2 SYGVNS. V gave up 0 bases and J gave up 1 base, with 9 bases separating them. The CDR3 is 16 amino acids. Here the CDR3 DNA reads TGTGCCAGCAGTGAATATGGCCTGCAGAACACCGGGGAGCTGTTTTTT. Translating gives CASSEYGLQNTGELFF.

The J gene is TRBJ2-3, the V gene TRBV6-5; possible D gene TRBD2, 5 bases. Trimming removed 2 bases from V and 8 bases from J, with 17 bases in between. The CDR3 contains 15 residues. The germline CDR1 and CDR2 sequences are MNHEY and SVGAGI. CDR3 protein: CASSYTGLVIATQYF. CDR3 in DNA: TGTGCCAGCAGTTACACCGGACTCGTCATAGCTACGCAGTATTTT.

The chain combines TRBV5-1 with TRBJ2-6; D is undetermined. V lost 0 bases to trimming and J lost 0 bases, with 7 bases between them. The CDR3 is 16 amino acids. Germline CDR1 and CDR2: SGHRS and YFSETQ. CDR3 sequence (DNA): TGCGCCAGCAGCTTGGATGTGGGCTCTGGGGCCAACGTCCTGACTTTC. Protein sequence: CASSLDVGSGANVLTF. The full variable domain, with the rest looked up from reference TRBV5-1 and TRBJ2-6, is KAGVTQTPRYLIKTRGQQVTLSCSPISGHRSVSWYQQTPGQGLQFLFEYFSETQRNKGNFPGRFSGRQFSNSRSEMNVSTLELGDSALYLCASSLDVGSGANVLTFGAGSRLTVL.

The chain couples TRBV30 to TRBJ2-7, with 7 bases fitting TRBD2. This CDR3 has 12 residues. Per germline, CDR1 GTSNPN and CDR2 SVGIG (reference sequence). The V and J ends lost 0 bases and 4 bases, in that order; junction bases with no gene match: 0. CDR3: CAWSVAGYEQYF. In nucleotides, the CDR3 is TGTGCCTGGAGTGTAGCGGGATACGAGCAGTACTTC.

This clone turned up a few times. The gene calls are TRBV5-1 and TRBJ1-1, with D uncertain. Trimming took 4 bases from V and 4 from J, leaving 14 bases between them. The germline CDR1 and CDR2 sequences are SGHRS and YFSETQ. The CDR3 consists of 14 residues. As DNA, the CDR3 is TGCGCCAGCAGCACGGAGGGAAAGCGCACTGAAGCTTTCTTT. Residues: CASSTEGKRTEAFF.

The chain has TRBV27 and TRBJ2-1; 8 bases map to TRBD2. The CDR3 is 15 residues long. V lost 5 bases, J lost 3 bases, and 6 bases stayed unmatched. Germline V gene sequence: CDR1 MNHEY, CDR2 SMNVEV (reference sequence). The CDR3 bases are TGTGCCAGCAGTAGAGGCGGGAGGAGCTACAATGAGCAGTTCTTC. As protein: CASSRGGRSYNEQFF.

V is TRBV2 and J is TRBJ2-1, with D perhaps matching TRBD1 or TRBD2 (5 bases each). Trimming stripped 1 base from V and 6 bases from J, with 13 bases between. CDR3 length: 15 residues. From germline, CDR1 is SNHLY and CDR2 FYNNEI. The CDR3 spells CASSEGSLGVNEQFF. The CDR3 DNA reads TGTGCCAGCAGTGAAGGGTCCTTGGGGGTCAATGAGCAGTTCTTC. The full variable domain, its missing parts supplied by reference TRBV2 and TRBJ2-1, is EPEVTQTPSHQVTQMGQEVILRCVPISNHLYFYWYRQILGQKVEFLVSFYNNEISEKSEIFDDQFSVERPDGSNFTLKIRSTKLEDSAMYFCASSEGSLGVNEQFFGPGTRLTVL.

This clone was seen many times. The CDR3 bases are TGTGCCTGGGGGGGACCTTGGGCAGAGACCCAGTACTTC. Protein sequence: CAWGGPWAETQYF. The chain joins TRBV30 to TRBJ2-5; D is tentatively TRBD1 or TRBD2 (5 bases each). This CDR3 has 13 amino acids. CDR1 and CDR2 from the germline V gene are GTSNPN and SVGIG (reference sequence). The germline V and J ends were trimmed by 5 bases and 4 bases, with 14 bases remaining between them. The variable domain in full, completed from reference TRBV30 and TRBJ2-5, reads SQTIHQWPATLVQPVGSPLSLECTVEGTSNPNLYWYRQAAGRGLQLLFYSVGIGQISSEVPQNLSASRPQDRQFILSSKKLLLSDSGFYLCAWGGPWAETQYFGPGTRLLVL.

In this sample, this clone turned up a few times. The chain carries TRBV27 and TRBJ1-2; the D gene is possibly TRBD1 (5 bases). V was shortened by 5 bases and J by 8 bases, with 18 bases between the two germline ends. Germline assignment: CDR1 MNHEY and CDR2 SMNVEV (reference sequence). The CDR3 runs 14 residues. The CDR3 DNA is TGTGCCAGCAGTAGCCCGGGGCGGTCTTACGGCTACACCTTC. It codes for CASSSPGRSYGYTF.

This clone has just one count. The chain uses TRBV5-1 and TRBJ2-1, with 8 bases aligning to TRBD2. This CDR3 spans 15 amino acids. Germline V gene sequence: CDR1 SGHRS, CDR2 YFSETQ. V gave up 0 bases and J gave up 9 bases; unmatched junction bases: 8. The CDR3 sequence is CASSLAGAGAGEQFF. The CDR3 bases are TGCGCCAGCAGCTTGGCCGGAGCGGGAGCCGGTGAGCAGTTCTTC.

V and J are TRBV15 and TRBJ2-7; D is perhaps TRBD2 (7 bases). The V end lost 2 bases, the J end lost 3 bases, and 20 bases lay between the germline ends. The germline V gene encodes CDR1 LNHNV and CDR2 YYDKDF (reference sequence). The CDR3 loop spans 17 amino acids. This CDR3 is CATSRPRGGRGGYEQYF. In DNA form, the CDR3 reads TGTGCCACCAGCAGACCACGAGGGGGGCGCGGGGGCTACGAGCAGTACTTC.